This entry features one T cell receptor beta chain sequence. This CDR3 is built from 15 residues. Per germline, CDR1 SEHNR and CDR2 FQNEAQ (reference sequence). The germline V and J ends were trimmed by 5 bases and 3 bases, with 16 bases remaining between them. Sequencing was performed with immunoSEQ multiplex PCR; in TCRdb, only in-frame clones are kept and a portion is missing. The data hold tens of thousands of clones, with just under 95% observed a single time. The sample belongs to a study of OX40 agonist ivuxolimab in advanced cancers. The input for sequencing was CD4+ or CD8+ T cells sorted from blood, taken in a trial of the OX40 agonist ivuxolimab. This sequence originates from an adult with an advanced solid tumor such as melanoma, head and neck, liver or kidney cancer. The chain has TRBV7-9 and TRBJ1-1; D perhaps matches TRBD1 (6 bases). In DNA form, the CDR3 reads TGTGCCAGCAGCGAAGGCAGGGGCGGGTACACTGAAGCTTTCTTT. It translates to CASSEGRGGYTEAFF. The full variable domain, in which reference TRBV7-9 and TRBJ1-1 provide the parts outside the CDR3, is DTGVSQNPRHKITKRGQNVTFRCDPISEHNRLYWYRQTLGQGPEFLTYFQNEAQLEKSRLLSDRFSAERPKGSFSTLEIQRTEQGDSAMYLCASSEGRGGYTEAFFGQGTRLTVV.